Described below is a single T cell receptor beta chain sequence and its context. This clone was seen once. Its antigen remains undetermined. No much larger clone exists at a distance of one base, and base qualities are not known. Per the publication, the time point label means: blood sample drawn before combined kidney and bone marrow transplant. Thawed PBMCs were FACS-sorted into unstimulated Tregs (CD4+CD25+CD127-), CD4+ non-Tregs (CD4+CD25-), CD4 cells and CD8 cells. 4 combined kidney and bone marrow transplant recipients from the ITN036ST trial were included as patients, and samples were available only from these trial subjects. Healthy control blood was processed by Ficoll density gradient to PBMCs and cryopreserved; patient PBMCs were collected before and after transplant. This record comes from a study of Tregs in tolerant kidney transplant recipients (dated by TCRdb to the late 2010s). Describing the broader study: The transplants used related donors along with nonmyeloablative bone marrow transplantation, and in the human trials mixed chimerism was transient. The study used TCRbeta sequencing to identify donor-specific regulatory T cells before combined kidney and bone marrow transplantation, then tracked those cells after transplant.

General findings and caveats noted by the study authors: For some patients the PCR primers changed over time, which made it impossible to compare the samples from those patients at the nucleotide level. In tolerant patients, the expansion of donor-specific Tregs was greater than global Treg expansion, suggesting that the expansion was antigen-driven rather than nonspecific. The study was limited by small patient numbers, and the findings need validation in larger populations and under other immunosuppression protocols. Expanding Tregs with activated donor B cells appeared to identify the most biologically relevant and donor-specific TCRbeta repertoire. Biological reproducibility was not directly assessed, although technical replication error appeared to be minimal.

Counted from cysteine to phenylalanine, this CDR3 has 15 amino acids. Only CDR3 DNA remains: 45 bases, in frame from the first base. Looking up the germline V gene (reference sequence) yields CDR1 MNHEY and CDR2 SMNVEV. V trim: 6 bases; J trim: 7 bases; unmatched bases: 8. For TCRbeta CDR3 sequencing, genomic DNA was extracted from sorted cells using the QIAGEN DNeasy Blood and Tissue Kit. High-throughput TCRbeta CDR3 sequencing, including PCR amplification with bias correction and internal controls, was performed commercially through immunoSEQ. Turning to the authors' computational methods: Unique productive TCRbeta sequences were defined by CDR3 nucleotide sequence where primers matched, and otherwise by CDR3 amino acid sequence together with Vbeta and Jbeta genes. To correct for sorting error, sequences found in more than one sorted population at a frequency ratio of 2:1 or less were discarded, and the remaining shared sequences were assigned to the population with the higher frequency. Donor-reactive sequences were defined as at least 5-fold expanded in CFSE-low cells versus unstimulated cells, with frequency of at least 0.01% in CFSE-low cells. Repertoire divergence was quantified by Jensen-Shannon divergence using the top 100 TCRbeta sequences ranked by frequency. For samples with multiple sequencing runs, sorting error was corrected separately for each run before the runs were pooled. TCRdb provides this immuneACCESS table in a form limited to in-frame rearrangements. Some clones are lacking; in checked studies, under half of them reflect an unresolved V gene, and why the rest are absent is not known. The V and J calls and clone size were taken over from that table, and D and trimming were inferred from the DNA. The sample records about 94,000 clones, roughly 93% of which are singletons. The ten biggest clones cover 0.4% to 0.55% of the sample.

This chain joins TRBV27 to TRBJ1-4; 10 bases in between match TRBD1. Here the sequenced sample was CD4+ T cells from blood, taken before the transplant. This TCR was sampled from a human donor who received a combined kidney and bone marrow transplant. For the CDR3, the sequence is CASSRDRGRAEKLFF. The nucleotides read TGTGCCAGCAGCCGGGACAGGGGACGGGCTGAAAAACTGTTTTTT.